This T cell receptor (beta chain) was recovered during a study of blood T cell repertoires in COVID-19. Study-wide context: PBMCs, B-cell-depleted T cells, or T cells were the source of the cDNA or gDNA that made up the material.

Per the original methods: Estimation of nucleated cell counts was performed using reference gene primer amplification. TCRdb's table, derived via immunoSEQ multiplex PCR, lists solely in-frame clones and lacks some. V and J calls and clone size are as listed in that table; D and trimming were resolved from the DNA. The data contain 120,000 to 150,000 clones, approximately 87% of them singletons. Trimming at V came to 0 bases and at J to 4 bases, leaving 5 bases not matched to a gene. Germline V gene lookup returns CDR1 LGHNA and CDR2 YSLEER. The CDR3 has 15 residues. This chain connects TRBV4-3 to TRBJ1-2; TRBD1 matches at 7 bases. The TCR sequence derives from a woman aged 40 to 50 with acute or convalescent COVID-19. The sample was peripheral blood. Written as DNA, the CDR3 is TGCGCCAGCAGCCAAGATAGGGGACAGTCCTATGGCTACACCTTC. Its protein is CASSQDRGQSYGYTF.